One sample yielded the 21 T cell receptor beta chains listed below, sequenced in a study of blood T cell repertoires in COVID-19. The method was immunoSEQ multiplex PCR; TCRdb's version includes in-frame clones alone and lacks a portion of them. The data hold more than 200,000 clones, with around nine tenths observed a single time. The sequenced material came from peripheral blood. The receptors here all came from a man aged 35 to 55 with acute or convalescent COVID-19.

As DNA, the CDR3 is TGTGCCAGCAATCCCACCGGCCAGGGAAACTATGGCTACACCTTC. Amino acids: CASNPTGQGNYGYTF. V gene TRBV6-5 combines with J gene TRBJ1-2; a weak D match, TRBD1 (5 bases). The CDR3 totals 15 residues. V lost 7 bases and J lost 2, with 17 bases in between. CDR1 MNHEY and CDR2 SVGAGI come from the germline V gene.

The rearrangement uses TRBV19 and TRBJ2-7; 12 nucleotides agree with TRBD2. The CDR3 length is 17 residues. The V gene's germline CDR1 is LNHDA and CDR2 SQIVND (reference sequence). J was trimmed by 0 bases and V by 8 bases; bases with no gene match: 11. CDR3 loop: CASSKGLAGIHSYEQYF. The CDR3 bases are TGTGCCAGTTCGAAGGGACTAGCGGGCATTCACTCCTACGAGCAGTACTTC. Filled out from reference TRBV19 and TRBJ2-7, the complete variable domain reads DGGITQSPKYLFRKEGQNVTLSCEQNLNHDAMYWYRQDPGQGLRLIYYSQIVNDFQKGDIAEGYSVSREKKESFPLTVTSAQKNPTAFYLCASSKGLAGIHSYEQYFGPGTRLTVT.

This chain links TRBV25-1 with TRBJ2-3; 7 bases agree with TRBD2. Germline V gives CDR1 MGHDK, CDR2 SYGVNS. Germline trimming cut 8 bases from V and 5 bases from J; bases unmatched to any gene: 7. The CDR3 spans 13 residues. The CDR3 reads CASEERDEDTQYF. DNA for the CDR3: TGTGCCAGCGAAGAGCGGGACGAAGATACGCAGTATTTT.

The chain carries TRBV3-1 (or the pseudogene TRBV3-2) and TRBJ2-2, with D possibly TRBD2 on 5 matching bases. V gave up 1 base and J gave up 9 bases, with 9 bases separating them. CDR3 length: 13 amino acids. Germline V gene sequence: CDR1 LGHDT, CDR2 YNNKEL (reference sequence). The CDR3 region is CASSQVERRELFF. The CDR3 DNA follows: TGTGCCAGCAGCCAAGTGGAGCGGAGGGAGCTGTTTTTT.

The J gene is TRBJ2-1, the V gene TRBV2, with D possibly matching TRBD1 (6 bases). Germline lookup yields CDR1 SNHLY and CDR2 FYNNEI. V gave up 8 bases and J gave up 9 bases, with 26 bases separating them. This CDR3 spans 16 amino acids. Here the CDR3 reads CASVRTAASRGGEQFF. The CDR3 nucleotides read TGTGCCAGCGTTCGGACAGCCGCGAGTCGAGGTGGTGAGCAGTTCTTC.

The chain employs TRBV7-6 and TRBJ2-7; 9 bases match TRBD1. J was trimmed by 7 bases and V by 5 bases; bases with no gene match: 9. The CDR3 has 14 residues. Germline V CDR1 and CDR2: SGHVS, FNYEAQ. The CDR3 loop is CASSPETGGREQYF. In nucleotides, the CDR3 is TGTGCCAGCAGCCCAGAGACAGGGGGACGGGAGCAGTACTTC.

To note about this clone: A read error may account for a junction end that differs from germline. V gene TRBV28 combines with J gene TRBJ1-1; D may be TRBD1 (6 bases). The CDR3 length is 10 residues. CDR1 is MDHEN and CDR2 is SYDVKM in the germline V gene. The CDR3 loop is CASSLRTAYF. The CDR3, as DNA: TGTGCCAGCAGTTTGAGGACAGCTTACTTT.

There are a few counts of this clone. The V gene is TRBV6-5, the J gene TRBJ1-1, with D perhaps matching TRBD1 (5 bases). Trimming took 4 bases from V and 0 from J, leaving 9 bases between them. Looked up from germline, CDR1 is MNHEY and CDR2 is SVGAGI. The CDR3 runs to 14 residues. CDR3 in amino acids: CASSSSTVNTEAFF. In DNA form, the CDR3 reads TGTGCCAGCAGTTCCTCGACAGTGAACACTGAAGCTTTCTTT.

A word on this clone: The same CDR3 also results from other DNA sequences found in this sample. The chain carries TRBV6-2 or TRBV6-3 and TRBJ2-1; 15 nucleotides align to TRBD2. The germline CDR1 and CDR2 sequences are MNHEY and SVGEGT. The CDR3 has 14 residues. After removal of 6 bases from V and 10 bases from J, the junction contained 4 bases not matched to a gene. The CDR3, as DNA: TGTGCCAGCAGCCGGACTAGCGGGAGGGGAGAGCAGTTCTTC. Residues: CASSRTSGRGEQFF.

This clone has just one count. The rearrangement uses TRBV13 and TRBJ2-5; TRBD2 matches 14 bases. V shed 4 bases, J shed 4 bases, and the junction held 2 bases outside the gene matches. Per germline, CDR1 PRHDT and CDR2 FYEKMQ (reference sequence). This CDR3 has 15 amino acids. CDR3: CASSSGLAGAETQYF. The CDR3 nucleotides are TGTGCCAGCAGCTCGGGACTAGCGGGAGCAGAGACCCAGTACTTC.

V gene TRBV7-6 combines with J gene TRBJ2-1; D remains unclear. There are 15 residues in the CDR3. V shed 2 bases and J shed 1 base, with 9 bases lying between them. CDR1 is SGHVS and CDR2 is FNYEAQ in the germline V gene. The DNA of the CDR3 is TGTGCCAGCAGCTTACTGGGCCTGTCCTACAATGAGCAGTTCTTC. It is translated as CASSLLGLSYNEQFF.

This chain connects TRBV5-8 to TRBJ1-5; D gene unclear. V gave up 4 bases and J gave up 4 bases, with 9 bases separating them. The CDR3 runs to 13 residues. Germline V gene sequence: CDR1 SGHTS, CDR2 YDEGEE. The CDR3 DNA reads TGTGCCAGCAGCATGGATAGAAATCAGCCCCAGCATTTT. Protein sequence: CASSMDRNQPQHF. The whole variable domain, remainder taken from reference TRBV5-8 and TRBJ1-5, is EAGVTQSPTHLIKTRGQQATLRCSPISGHTSVYWYQQALGLGLQFLLWYDEGEERNRGNFPPRFSGRQFPNYSSELNVNALELEDSALYLCASSMDRNQPQHFGDGTRLSIL.

V is TRBV7-8 and J is TRBJ2-7, with 10 bases matching TRBD2. V trimming: 6 bases; J trimming: 5 bases; junction bases outside the gene matches: 10. Germline V lookup: CDR1 SGHVS, CDR2 FQNEAQ. There are 15 residues in the CDR3. CDR3 loop: CASRTSGTLKHEQYF. CDR3 coding DNA: TGTGCCAGCAGAACTAGCGGGACTCTTAAACACGAGCAGTACTTC. Complete variable domain (other parts from reference TRBV7-8 and TRBJ2-7): GAGVSQSPRYKVAKRGQDVALRCDPISGHVSLFWYQQALGQGPEFLTYFQNEAQLDKSGLPSDRFFAERPEGSVSTLKIQRTQQEDSAVYLCASRTSGTLKHEQYFGPGTRLTVT.

The gene calls are TRBV4-1 and TRBJ2-2, with 9 bases fitting TRBD1. CDR3 length: 18 amino acids. Germline trimming cut 1 base from V and 5 bases from J; bases unmatched to any gene: 11. Looked up from germline, CDR1 is MGHRA and CDR2 is YSYEKL. The CDR3 nucleotides are TGCGCCAGCAGCCAAGTGGGACGACAGGGGGTTACAACCGGGGAGCTGTTTTTT. Protein: CASSQVGRQGVTTGELFF.

The gene calls are TRBV11-3 and TRBJ1-1; D perhaps matches TRBD1 (5 bases). Germline V gene data show CDR1 as SGHNT and CDR2 as YENEEA. The CDR3 runs to 15 residues. The V end lost 5 bases, the J end lost 1 base, and 14 bases lay between the germline ends. The CDR3 sequence is CASSPTLQGNTEAFF. CDR3 DNA: TGTGCCAGCAGCCCCACACTGCAGGGGAACACTGAAGCTTTCTTT. The full variable domain, rest sourced from reference TRBV11-3 and TRBJ1-1, is EAGVVQSPRYKIIEKKQPVAFWCNPISGHNTLYWYLQNLGQGPELLIRYENEEAVDDSQLPKDRFSAERLKGVDSTLKIQPAELGDSAVYLCASSPTLQGNTEAFFGQGTRLTVV.

The chain carries TRBV6-1 and TRBJ2-3; a possible D gene is TRBD2 (6 bases). In germline, CDR1 is MNHNS, CDR2 SASEGT. Trimming took 0 bases from V and 0 from J, leaving 16 bases between them. The CDR3 has 18 amino acids. The CDR3: CASSEAPSARGSTDTQYF. The CDR3 DNA is TGTGCCAGCAGTGAAGCTCCCTCGGCCCGGGGGAGCACAGATACGCAGTATTTT.

The J gene is TRBJ2-6, the V gene TRBV19; maybe TRBD1 (6 bases). The CDR3 is 18 amino acids. Trimming pared 8 bases from V and 0 bases from J, leaving 20 bases between. Germline CDR1 LNHDA, CDR2 SQIVND (reference sequence). In DNA, the CDR3 is TGTGCCAGTGGATTCTTACAGGGTATCGTCTCTGGGGCCAACGTCCTGACTTTC. This translates into CASGFLQGIVSGANVLTF. The full variable domain, with the rest looked up from reference TRBV19 and TRBJ2-6, is DGGITQSPKYLFRKEGQNVTLSCEQNLNHDAMYWYRQDPGQGLRLIYYSQIVNDFQKGDIAEGYSVSREKKESFPLTVTSAQKNPTAFYLCASGFLQGIVSGANVLTFGAGSRLTVL.

The rearrangement joins TRBV4-1 to TRBJ2-3, with a weak D call TRBD2 (6 bases). The length of the CDR3 is 16 residues. Germline values: CDR1 MGHRA, CDR2 YSYEKL. The ends were cut back, 1 base at V and 2 bases at J, with 13 bases in the middle. The CDR3 sequence: CASSQGAGPPTDTQYF. The CDR3 region has the DNA TGCGCCAGCAGCCAAGGGGCGGGGCCCCCCACAGATACGCAGTATTTT.

This clone was seen more than once but under ten times. This chain links TRBV6-5 with TRBJ2-1; 7 bases are a match to TRBD2. This CDR3 comprises 15 residues. Unmatched junction bases numbered 12, after V lost 6 bases and J lost 7 bases. CDR1 and CDR2 (germline): MNHEY, SVGAGI. DNA of the CDR3: TGTGCCAGCAGCCGGGAATGGACTAGAGAGAATGAGCAGTTCTTC. Translation gives CASSREWTRENEQFF.

The V call is TRBV20-1, the J call TRBJ1-2, with D unclear. Deletions cut 3 bases from V and 0 bases from J, with 8 bases between. The CDR3 spans 13 residues. Germline V gene sequence: CDR1 DFQATT, CDR2 SNEGSKA (reference sequence). As DNA, the CDR3 is TGCAGTGCTAGTAGCCATTCTAACTATGGCTACACCTTC. Protein sequence: CSASSHSNYGYTF.

V gene TRBV20-1 combines with J gene TRBJ1-1; TRBD1 might be the D (5 bases). V lost 3 bases and J lost 4, with 9 bases in between. CDR1 is DFQATT and CDR2 is SNEGSKA in the germline V gene (reference sequence). The CDR3 loop spans 12 amino acids. CDR3 in DNA: TGCAGTGCTAGTAGGGGTGGCACTGAAGCTTTCTTT. This gives the protein CSASRGGTEAFF.